The present entry profiles one T cell receptor beta chain with its context. Its antigen is not identified. Regions amplified from RNA transcripts were the TCR beta CDR3 regions. The study used the HTBI primer set for a first-round RT-PCR of the TCR CDR3. One entry per CDR3 protein results from TCRdb running MiXCR on the multiplex PCR reads. The sample comprises hundreds of thousands of distinct CDR3 sequences, 18% of which are singletons, and approximately 16% rests with the top ten. This entry is derived from a study of T cells in Graves' hyperthyroidism and ophthalmopathy. This CDR3 has 14 amino acids. V trimming: 5 bases; J trimming: 6 bases; junction bases outside the gene matches: 7. Germline assignment: CDR1 SGHRS and CDR2 YFSETQ. Study-wide findings and caveats: Through a model of 13 V-J features, ophthalmopathy was separated from stable hyperthyroidism. Ophthalmopathy was predicted by the model a median of around 5.9 months ahead of onset.

Clinical symptoms, serum thyroxine, TRAb, thyroid ultrasound and orbital computed tomography established diagnosis. The receptor comes from a woman in her 50s with Graves' hyperthyroidism that later progressed to Graves' ophthalmopathy. The chain employs TRBV5-1 and TRBJ1-1; 10 nucleotides line up with TRBD1. Sequencing was carried out using blood. CDR3 DNA: TGCGCCAGCAGAGGACAGGGGGTCTCCGCTGAAGCTTTCTTT. It yields the protein CASRGQGVSAEAFF.